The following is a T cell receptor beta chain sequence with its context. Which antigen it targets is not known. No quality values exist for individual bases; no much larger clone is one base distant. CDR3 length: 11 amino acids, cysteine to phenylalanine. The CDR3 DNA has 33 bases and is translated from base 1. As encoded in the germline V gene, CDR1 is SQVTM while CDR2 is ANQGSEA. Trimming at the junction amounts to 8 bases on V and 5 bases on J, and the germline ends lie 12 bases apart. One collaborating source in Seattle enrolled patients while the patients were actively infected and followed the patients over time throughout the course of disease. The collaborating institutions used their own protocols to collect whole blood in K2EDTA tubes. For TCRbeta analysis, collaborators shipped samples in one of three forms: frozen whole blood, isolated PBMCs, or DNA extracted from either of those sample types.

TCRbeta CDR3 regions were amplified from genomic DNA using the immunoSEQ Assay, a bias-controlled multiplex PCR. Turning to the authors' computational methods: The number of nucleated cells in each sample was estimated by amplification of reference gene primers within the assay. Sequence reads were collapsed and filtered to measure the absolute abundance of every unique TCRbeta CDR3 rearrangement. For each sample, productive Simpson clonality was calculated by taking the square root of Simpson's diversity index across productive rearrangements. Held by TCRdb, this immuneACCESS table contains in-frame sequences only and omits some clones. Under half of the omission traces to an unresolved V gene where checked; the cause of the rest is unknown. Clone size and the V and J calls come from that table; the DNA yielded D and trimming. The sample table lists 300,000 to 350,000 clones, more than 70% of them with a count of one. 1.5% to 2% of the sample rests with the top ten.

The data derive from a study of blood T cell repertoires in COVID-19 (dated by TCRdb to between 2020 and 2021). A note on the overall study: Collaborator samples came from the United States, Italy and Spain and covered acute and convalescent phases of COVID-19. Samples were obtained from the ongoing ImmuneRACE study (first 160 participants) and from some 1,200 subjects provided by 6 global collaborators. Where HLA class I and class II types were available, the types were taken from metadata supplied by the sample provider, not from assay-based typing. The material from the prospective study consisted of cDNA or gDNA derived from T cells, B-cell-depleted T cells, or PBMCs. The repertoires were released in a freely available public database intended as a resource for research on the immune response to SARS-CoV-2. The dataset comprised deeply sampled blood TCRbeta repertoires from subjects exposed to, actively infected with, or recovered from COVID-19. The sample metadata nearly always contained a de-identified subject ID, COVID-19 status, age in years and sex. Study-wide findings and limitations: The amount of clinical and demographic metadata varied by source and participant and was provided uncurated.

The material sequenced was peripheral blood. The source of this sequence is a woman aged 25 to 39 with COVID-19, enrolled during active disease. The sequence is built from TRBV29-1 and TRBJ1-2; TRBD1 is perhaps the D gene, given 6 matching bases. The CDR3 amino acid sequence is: CSHSGAYGYTF. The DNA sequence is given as TGCAGCCACTCAGGGGCGTATGGCTACACCTTC.